This T cell receptor (beta chain) was recorded in a study of T cell responses to AZD1222 COVID-19 vaccine. TCRdb keeps only in-frame clones here, not all; method: immunoSEQ multiplex PCR. The sample has roughly 150,000 clones; 85% to 95% are singletons. Sequencing was performed on peripheral blood, taken on day 0 of AZD1222 vaccination. The sequence was obtained from an adult in good health.

The chain's CDR3 is CASSSSGRGNEQFF. The CDR3 nucleotides are TGTGCCAGCAGTTCGAGCGGGAGGGGGAATGAGCAGTTCTTC. The chain is built from TRBV6-2 or TRBV6-3 and TRBJ2-1, with 10 bases fitting TRBD2. Germline lookup yields CDR1 MNHEY and CDR2 SVGEGT. The junction had 4 bases not matched to a gene; V was cut back by 4 bases and J by 7 bases. CDR3 length: 14 amino acids.